This TCR beta chain was sequenced in a study of blood T cell repertoires in COVID-19. Study information: Samples came from the United States, Italy and Spain, spanning acute and convalescent COVID-19. Sources were T cells, B-cell-depleted T cells, or PBMCs; the material itself was cDNA or gDNA.

Followed over time, Seattle patients had been enrolled while infection was active. Per the study methods: Amplification of reference gene primers provided the estimated nucleated cell counts. Only in-frame clones appear in the TCRdb table, and some are missing; sequencing was by immunoSEQ multiplex PCR. V and J calls and clone size are those listed in that table; D and trimming were worked out from the DNA. Among approximately 250,000 clones, roughly 86% were seen once, and the ten largest hold roughly 4.9%. The CDR3 is 16 residues long. Trimming removed 3 bases from V and 3 bases from J, with 12 bases in between. Germline V gene lookup returns CDR1 SGHTA and CDR2 FQGNSA.

This rearrangement joins TRBV7-2 to TRBJ1-6; a weak D match, TRBD1 (6 bases). The sequence was obtained from an older woman with COVID-19, enrolled during active disease. The sequenced material came from peripheral blood. The CDR3 loop reads CASSFQDSFYNSPLHF. The CDR3 DNA follows: TGTGCCAGCAGCTTCCAGGACAGTTTCTATAATTCACCCCTCCACTTT. Using reference TRBV7-2 and TRBJ1-6 for the parts outside the CDR3, the full variable domain is GAGVSQSPSNKVTEKGKDVELRCDPISGHTALYWYRQSLGQGLEFLIYFQGNSAPDKSGLPSDRFSAERTGGSVSTLTIQRTQQEDSAVYLCASSFQDSFYNSPLHFGNGTRLTVT.